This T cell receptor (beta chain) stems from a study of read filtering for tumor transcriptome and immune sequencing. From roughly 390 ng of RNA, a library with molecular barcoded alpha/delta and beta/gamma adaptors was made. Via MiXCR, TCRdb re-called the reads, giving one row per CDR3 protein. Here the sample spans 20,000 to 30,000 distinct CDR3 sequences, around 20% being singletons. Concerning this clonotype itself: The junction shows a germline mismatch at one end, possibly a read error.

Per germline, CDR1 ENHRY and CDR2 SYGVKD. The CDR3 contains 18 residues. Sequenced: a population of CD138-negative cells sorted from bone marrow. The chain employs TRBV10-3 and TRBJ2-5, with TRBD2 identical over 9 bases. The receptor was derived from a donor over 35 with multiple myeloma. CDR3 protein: CAISERGALAGVPGTQYF. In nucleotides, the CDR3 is TGTGCTATCAGTGAGCGGGGGGCCTTGGCGGGAGTGCCCGGGACCCAGTACTTC.